These T cell receptor beta chains were read from a single sample in a study of shared clonotypes between healthy human individuals. Assay: immunoSEQ multiplex PCR; the TCRdb copy retains only in-frame clones and omits some. The sample records 2 million to 2.5 million clones, about nine tenths being singletons. Sequencing was done on a sample of naive CD4+ T cells from PBMCs. These receptors all come from a man aged 18 to 29 in good health. Some clones in this sample may be carry-over from other donors' samples. CDR3s include the opening cysteine and the closing phenylalanine or tryptophan. Fields, in order: clone size, D gene, V gene, J gene, CDR3 protein, CDR3 DNA. D genes are given only for firm matches. Size tells how often a clone was seen (once, few, many) or the class of an expanded clone, and some rows leave it out.

>.|TRBD1|TRBV5-1|TRBJ2-7
CASSVPGTGTYEQYF
TGCGCCAGCAGCGTCCCCGGGACAGGGACCTACGAGCAGTACTTC
>.|.|TRBV5-4|TRBJ1-4
CASSFSGSNEKLFF
TGTGCCAGCAGCTTTTCCGGGTCTAATGAAAAACTGTTTTTT
>.|TRBD1|TRBV5-1|TRBJ1-4
CASSLGPGTGNEKLFF
TGCGCCAGCAGCTTGGGCCCCGGGACAGGGAATGAAAAACTGTTTTTT
>.|.|TRBV5-1|TRBJ1-3
CASSLESDTIYF
TGCGCCAGCAGCTTGGAGTCGGACACCATATATTTT
>once|TRBD2|TRBV7-6|TRBJ2-7
CASRPPRPSGREGLALSGEQYF
TGTGCCAGCAGGCCTCCCAGGCCATCCGGGCGGGAGGGCCTAGCGTTGTCGGGCGAGCAGTACTTC
>.|TRBD2|TRBV6-5|TRBJ2-7
CAAKRQGGGEQYF
TGTGCCGCCAAGAGGCAGGGCGGGGGCGAGCAGTACTTC
>.|.|TRBV28|TRBJ2-3
CASTLRGPTDTQYF
TGTGCCAGCACCCTGCGGGGACCCACAGATACGCAGTATTTT
>.|.|TRBV5-3|TRBJ2-7
CARSTEKQEDEQYF
TGTGCCAGAAGCACCGAGAAACAGGAAGACGAGCAGTACTTC
>once|.|TRBV7-2|TRBJ2-2
CASTNGATPPTGELFF
TGTGCCAGCACCAATGGGGCTACCCCTCCCACCGGGGAGCTGTTTTTT
>.|.|TRBV9|TRBJ1-2
CASSVDSWGANYGYTF
TGTGCCAGCAGCGTAGACAGTTGGGGTGCTAACTATGGCTACACCTTC
>.|TRBD1|TRBV9|TRBJ2-6
CASSVATQGAGANVLTF
TGTGCCAGCAGCGTAGCTACCCAGGGGGCTGGGGCCAACGTCCTGACTTTC
>.|.|TRBV2|TRBJ2-7
CASSEETGPYEQYF
TGTGCCAGCAGTGAAGAGACAGGACCCTACGAGCAGTACTTC
>.|TRBD2|TRBV5-1|TRBJ2-1
CASSSGTSGRYNEQFF
TGCGCCAGCAGCTCAGGAACTAGCGGGCGATACAATGAGCAGTTCTTC
>.|.|TRBV9|TRBJ1-2
CASSVGAVSSGYTF
TGTGCCAGCAGCGTTGGGGCAGTTAGTTCGGGCTACACCTTC
>.|.|TRBV5-4|TRBJ1-3
CASSLYGNSGNTIYF
TGTGCCAGCAGCTTGTATGGGAACTCTGGAAACACCATATATTTT
>.|.|TRBV2|TRBJ1-1
CASSELLGAAGTEAFF
TGTGCCAGCAGTGAGTTATTAGGGGCAGCGGGCACTGAAGCTTTCTTT
>.|.|TRBV6-4|TRBJ2-3
CASKVQGTDTQYF
TGTGCCAGTAAAGTACAGGGCACAGATACGCAGTATTTT
>.|.|TRBV11-3|TRBJ2-7
CASSQPTRSYEQYF
TGTGCCAGCAGTCAACCGACTAGATCCTACGAGCAGTACTTC
>once|.|TRBV28|TRBJ1-4
CASSSGSPGRFYEKLFF
TGTGCCAGCAGTTCCGGTAGTCCAGGGCGGTTTTATGAAAAACTGTTTTTT
>.|.|TRBV4-3|TRBJ1-1
CASSQGRGRYTEAFF
TGCGCCAGCAGCCAAGGGCGGGGGAGGTACACTGAAGCTTTCTTT
>.|.|TRBV19|TRBJ2-7
CATRTDGGVSYEQYF
TGTGCCACCAGGACTGACGGAGGGGTTTCCTACGAGCAGTACTTC
>.|.|TRBV5-1|TRBJ2-1
CASSLGREQFF
TGCGCCAGCAGCTTGGGGCGTGAGCAGTTCTTC
>.|.|TRBV7-2|TRBJ2-1
CASSFGRDPSYNEQFF
TGTGCCAGCAGCTTCGGCCGGGATCCCTCCTACAATGAGCAGTTCTTC
>.|.|TRBV2|TRBJ2-1
CASSDLDLVDNEQFF
TGTGCCAGCAGTGATCTAGATTTGGTAGACAATGAGCAGTTCTTC
>few|.|TRBV7-9|TRBJ1-1
CASSPLQGVLYTEAFF
TGTGCCAGCAGCCCCCTACAGGGCGTTTTGTACACTGAAGCTTTCTTT
>.|.|TRBV7-1|TRBJ2-6
CASSPYGSGANVLTF
TGTGCCAGTTCCCCCTACGGCTCTGGGGCCAACGTCCTGACTTTC
>once|TRBD1|TRBV5-1|TRBJ2-5
CASGAGGGRETQYF
TGCGCCAGCGGGGCAGGGGGCGGAAGAGAGACCCAGTACTTC
>.|.|TRBV5-1|TRBJ2-7
CASSEGHSYEQYF
TGCGCCAGCAGCGAGGGCCACTCCTACGAGCAGTACTTC
>.|.|TRBV28|TRBJ1-1
CASRQQGNTEAFF
TGTGCCAGCAGGCAACAGGGGAACACTGAAGCTTTCTTT
>.|.|TRBV5-6|TRBJ1-1
CASSLVEVGNTEAFF
TGTGCCAGCAGCTTGGTTGAGGTGGGGAACACTGAAGCTTTCTTT
>.|TRBD1|TRBV28|TRBJ1-2
CASRAGTGVGYTF
TGTGCCAGCAGAGCCGGGACAGGGGTTGGCTACACCTTC
>.|TRBD1|TRBV5-1|TRBJ2-1
CASSYLTGAASYNEQFF
TGCGCCAGCAGCTATTTAACAGGGGCCGCGAGCTACAATGAGCAGTTCTTC
>.|.|TRBV5-1|TRBJ2-3
CASSLEGGRQSLATQYF
TGCGCCAGCAGCTTGGAGGGTGGTCGGCAGAGTCTGGCTACGCAGTATTTT
>.|TRBD1|TRBV7-9|TRBJ1-3
CASSLEDRGRLSERNTIYF
TGTGCCAGCAGCTTAGAAGACAGGGGACGTCTCTCCGAAAGAAACACCATATATTTT
>.|.|TRBV11-2|TRBJ2-4
CASGERQIAKNIQYF
TGTGCCAGCGGGGAACGACAGATAGCCAAAAACATTCAGTACTTC
>.|TRBD2|TRBV10-3|TRBJ2-7
CAISGGSTSGLEQYF
TGTGCCATCAGCGGGGGGTCGACTAGCGGGCTCGAGCAGTACTTC
>.|.|TRBV28|TRBJ2-5
CASSLNGDEYF
TGTGCCAGCAGTTTGAACGGGGACGAGTACTTC
>.|TRBD2|TRBV10-1|TRBJ2-1
CASSPTSGPYNEQFF
TGCGCCAGCAGTCCTACTAGCGGGCCATACAATGAGCAGTTCTTC
>.|.|TRBV6-1|TRBJ1-3
CASSEGRLSGNTIYF
TGTGCCAGCAGTGAAGGGCGACTCTCTGGAAACACCATATATTTT
>.|.|TRBV4-1|TRBJ1-2
CASSQVTDYGYTF
TGCGCCAGCAGCCAAGTTACAGACTATGGCTACACCTTC
>.|.|TRBV20-1|TRBJ1-1
CSASRSEAFF
TGCAGCGCTAGTCGGTCAGAAGCTTTCTTT
>few|.|TRBV15|TRBJ1-1
CATSRDSVSKAFF
TGTGCCACCAGCAGAGATTCCGTCAGTAAAGCTTTCTTT
>.|.|TRBV19|TRBJ2-1
CASSMANEGPNYNEQFF
TGTGCCAGTAGTATGGCGAACGAGGGCCCTAATTACAATGAGCAGTTCTTC
>.|.|TRBV15|TRBJ2-1
CATKPGTSPYNEQFF
TGTGCCACCAAACCCGGGACCTCTCCTTACAATGAGCAGTTCTTC
>once|.|TRBV5-6|TRBJ2-5
CASSRVGDQETQYF
TGTGCCAGCAGCCGGGTGGGAGATCAAGAGACCCAGTACTTC
>once|.|TRBV6-6|TRBJ2-5
CASSYAQGSGETQYF
TGTGCCAGCAGTTACGCCCAGGGGAGTGGAGAGACCCAGTACTTC
>.|TRBD1|TRBV11-3|TRBJ2-3
CASSAGTGLSDTQYF
TGTGCCAGCAGCGCTGGGACAGGGTTATCAGATACGCAGTATTTT
>.|TRBD2|TRBV5-1|TRBJ2-2
CASSLELAGPGELFF
TGCGCCAGCAGCTTGGAACTAGCGGGGCCCGGGGAGCTGTTTTTT
>.|.|TRBV15|TRBJ2-3
CATSGGKEGGADTQYF
TGTGCCACCAGCGGCGGGAAGGAGGGCGGGGCAGATACGCAGTATTTT
>.|.|TRBV28|TRBJ1-5
CASRDTLTKYSNQPQHF
TGTGCCAGCCGGGACACCCTTACAAAATATAGCAATCAGCCCCAGCATTTT